This note documents a single T cell receptor (beta chain) sequence. Its antigen is not identified. Some clones are missing from TCRdb's copy, which holds only in-frame ones; the method was immunoSEQ multiplex PCR. The data contain 30,000 to 40,000 clones, about 89% of them singletons. As to time point: newly diagnosed, previously untreated cHL patient sample. Purification of CD4+ T cells from thawed PBMCs was performed via magnetic negative selection. This record comes from a study of PD-1 blockade in classical Hodgkin lymphoma. General study findings and limits: The repertoire differences lack a defined cause, possibly disease activity or prior therapy.

Germline V gene lookup returns CDR1 SGHDN and CDR2 FVKESK. This CDR3 has 17 residues. V lost 3 bases and J lost 7; bases outside the gene matches: 18. This TCR came from a human donor with classical Hodgkin lymphoma. What was sequenced was CD4+ T cells from blood. This rearrangement joins TRBV14 to TRBJ2-7; 7 bases match TRBD1. The CDR3 spells CASSQRKMTGRFGEQYF. The CDR3 DNA sequence: TGTGCCAGCAGCCAGAGAAAAATGACAGGGAGATTCGGGGAGCAGTACTTC.